The 14 T cell receptor beta chains listed next were all sequenced from one sample in a study of blood T cell repertoires in COVID-19. Profiling relied on immunoSEQ multiplex PCR, and the TCRdb table lists in-frame clones only, not all of them. There are about 260,000 clones in the sample; 85% to 90% occur only once, and 5.2% lies in the top ten. The sequenced sample consisted of peripheral blood. All receptors come from a woman aged 60-75 years with COVID-19, enrolled during active disease.

The chain recombines TRBV27 with TRBJ2-1; D is perhaps TRBD1 (5 bases). The germline V gene has CDR1 MNHEY and CDR2 SMNVEV (reference sequence). V shed 0 bases and J shed 0 bases, with 9 bases lying between them. The CDR3 sequence is 16 residues long. DNA for the CDR3: TGTGCCAGCAGTTTATCGACAGTTAGCTCCTACAATGAGCAGTTCTTC. Translating gives CASSLSTVSSYNEQFF.

This rearrangement joins TRBV28 to TRBJ2-7; D not certain. Trimming removed 7 bases at V and 1 base at J, with 17 bases between. Germline V gives CDR1 MDHEN, CDR2 SYDVKM. The CDR3 spans 15 residues. CDR3 protein: CASTVQGPRSYEQYF. The CDR3 coding sequence is TGTGCCAGCACGGTCCAAGGTCCTAGATCCTACGAGCAGTACTTC.

V is TRBV11-3 and J is TRBJ2-5; D is unresolved. The CDR3 runs to 13 residues. The V gene's germline CDR1 is SGHNT and CDR2 YENEEA. V shed 5 bases and J shed 0 bases, with 7 bases lying between them. The DNA for the CDR3 is TGTGCCAGCAGCCTCTCTTACCAAGAGACCCAGTACTTC. It codes for CASSLSYQETQYF.

J is TRBJ2-3 and V is TRBV12-3 or TRBV12-4, with D tentatively TRBD2 (5 bases). V lost 0 bases and J 10 bases, leaving 5 bases between the germline ends. The CDR3 totals 11 residues. The CDR3 nucleotides read TGTGCCAGCAGTTTAGCGGGAGCGCAGTATTTT. This sequence encodes CASSLAGAQYF.

This chain joins TRBV20-1 and TRBJ2-3; no clear D gene. Trimming cost V 3 bases and J 5 bases, with 9 bases left between them. Germline V lookup: CDR1 DFQATT, CDR2 SNEGSKA (reference sequence). The length of the CDR3 is 12 residues. The CDR3 loop is CSASRSEDTQYF. As DNA, the CDR3 is TGCAGTGCTAGTAGGAGCGAAGATACGCAGTATTTT.

V and J are TRBV3-1 (or the pseudogene TRBV3-2) and TRBJ1-3, with a weak D call TRBD1 (6 bases). This CDR3 comprises 15 residues. Looked up from germline, CDR1 is LGHDT and CDR2 is YNNKEL (reference sequence). Deletions cut 0 bases from V and 3 bases from J, with 9 bases between. The CDR3 sequence is CASSQDSRGGNTIYF. The DNA of the CDR3 is TGTGCCAGCAGCCAAGATAGCAGGGGTGGAAACACCATATATTTT.

V usage is TRBV19 and J usage is TRBJ2-7, with 8 positions matching TRBD2. The CDR3 totals 15 residues. Germline V gene data show CDR1 as LNHDA and CDR2 as SQIVND (reference sequence). Trimming removed 5 bases from V and 3 bases from J; junction bases left unmatched: 9. CDR3 amino acids: CASSSIAGYGYEQYF. The CDR3 nucleotides are TGTGCCAGTAGTTCTATAGCGGGATACGGCTACGAGCAGTACTTC.

Comments on this clone: This may be a read error: a much more frequent sequence differs by one nucleotide. V gene TRBV29-1 combines with J gene TRBJ2-7, with D possibly being TRBD1 (6 bases). The germline V gene has CDR1 SQVTM and CDR2 ANQGSEA. This CDR3 has 11 residues. The V and J ends lost 5 bases and 11 bases respectively, with 16 bases between them. The CDR3 coding sequence is TGCAGCGTTCGGACAGAGGGAATAGAGTACTTC. Amino acids: CSVRTEGIEYF.

The rearrangement joins TRBV10-2 to TRBJ2-1, with 7 bases lining up with TRBD1. Germline V gene sequence: CDR1 WSHSY, CDR2 SAAADI. The CDR3 covers 12 residues. V shed 2 bases, J shed 12 bases, and the junction held 4 bases outside the gene matches. In DNA, the CDR3 is TGCGCCAGCAGTGAGAGGGACAGCTGGCAGTTCTTC. It translates to CASSERDSWQFF.

The CDR3 bases are TGTGCCAGCAGTTTCGAACCAGCGGAACCCTACAATGAGCAGTTCTTC. Translated, it gives CASSFEPAEPYNEQFF. The chain has TRBV6-5 and TRBJ2-1; possible D gene TRBD2, 5 bases. The CDR3 spans 16 residues. In germline, CDR1 is MNHEY, CDR2 SVGAGI. Trimming cost V 4 bases and J 2 bases, with 15 bases left between them.

There are a few counts of this clone. The J gene is TRBJ2-7, the V gene TRBV28; D perhaps matches TRBD1 (9 bases). The length of the CDR3 is 14 residues. V was shortened by 8 bases and J by 5 bases, with 19 bases between the two germline ends. Germline V gene lookup returns CDR1 MDHEN and CDR2 SYDVKM. The CDR3 is CASRGGTGTNEQYF. DNA for the CDR3: TGTGCCAGCCGGGGGGGGACAGGGACAAACGAGCAGTACTTC.

There are a few counts of this clone. The chain uses TRBV28 and TRBJ1-4; 7 positions match TRBD1. With V trimmed by 10 bases and J by 8 bases, 7 bases remained unmatched. Germline V gene lookup returns CDR1 MDHEN and CDR2 SYDVKM. This CDR3 region has 12 residues. The CDR3 reads CAITRQGEKLFF. The CDR3 DNA follows: TGTGCCATAACACGACAGGGAGAAAAACTGTTTTTT.

The V gene is TRBV28, the J gene TRBJ1-1; 8 bases align to TRBD1. CDR1 MDHEN and CDR2 SYDVKM come from the germline V gene. There are 13 residues in the CDR3. J gave up 4 bases and V 8 bases, and 6 bases lay outside the gene matches. The DNA of the CDR3 is TGTGCCAGCGGGACAGGCCTTATCACTGAAGCTTTCTTT. This translates into CASGTGLITEAFF.

The chain recombines TRBV19 with TRBJ2-2; D gene uncertain. Trimming stripped 7 bases from V and 5 bases from J, with 17 bases between. Germline CDR1 LNHDA, CDR2 SQIVND (reference sequence). The CDR3 runs to 15 residues. The CDR3 DNA follows: TGTGCCAGTAACCCAGGAACCAGTTTAACCGGGGAGCTGTTTTTT. This translates into CASNPGTSLTGELFF.